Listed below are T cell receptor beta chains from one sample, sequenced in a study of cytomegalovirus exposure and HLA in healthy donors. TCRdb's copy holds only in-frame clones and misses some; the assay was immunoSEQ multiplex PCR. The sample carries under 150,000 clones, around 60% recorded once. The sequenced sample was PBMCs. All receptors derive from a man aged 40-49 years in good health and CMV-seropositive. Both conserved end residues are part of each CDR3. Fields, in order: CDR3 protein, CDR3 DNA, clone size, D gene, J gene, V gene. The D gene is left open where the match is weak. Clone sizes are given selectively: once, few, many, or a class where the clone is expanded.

CDR3aa: CAWNGQDRHEAFF; CDR3nt: TGTGCCTGGAACGGACAGGACCGACATGAAGCTTTCTTT; abundance: NA; d_gene: TRBD1; j_gene: TRBJ1-1; v_gene: TRBV30
CDR3aa: CASSIEAGYNYGYTF; CDR3nt: TGTGCCAGTAGTATAGAGGCAGGGTACAACTATGGCTACACCTTC; abundance: NA; d_gene: NA; j_gene: TRBJ1-2; v_gene: TRBV19
CDR3aa: CASRGQGAANYGYTF; CDR3nt: TGTGCCAGCAGGGGACAGGGGGCAGCTAACTATGGCTACACCTTC; abundance: NA; d_gene: TRBD1; j_gene: TRBJ1-2; v_gene: TRBV28
CDR3aa: CASSSGGGYEQYF; CDR3nt: TGTGCCAGCAGTTCCGGGGGGGGCTACGAGCAGTACTTC; abundance: NA; d_gene: TRBD2; j_gene: TRBJ2-7; v_gene: TRBV27
CDR3aa: CASSLQGGEKLFF; CDR3nt: TGTGCCAGCAGCTTACAGGGAGGGGAAAAACTGTTTTTT; abundance: few; d_gene: NA; j_gene: TRBJ1-4; v_gene: TRBV5-4
CDR3aa: CASSLARAGTNIQYF; CDR3nt: TGTGCCAGCAGCTTAGCCAGAGCGGGAACCAACATTCAGTACTTC; abundance: few; d_gene: TRBD2; j_gene: TRBJ2-4; v_gene: TRBV7-9
CDR3aa: CASSLASGTPSPLHF; CDR3nt: TGTGCCAGCAGCTTGGCCTCGGGGACACCTTCACCCCTCCACTTT; abundance: NA; d_gene: NA; j_gene: TRBJ1-6; v_gene: TRBV5-4
CDR3aa: CASSGMGPETQYF; CDR3nt: TGTGCCAGCAGCGGAATGGGGCCAGAGACCCAGTACTTC; abundance: NA; d_gene: NA; j_gene: TRBJ2-5; v_gene: TRBV28
CDR3aa: CASGMTGWDTGELFF; CDR3nt: TGTGCCAGCGGAATGACAGGGTGGGACACCGGGGAGCTGTTTTTT; abundance: NA; d_gene: TRBD1; j_gene: TRBJ2-2; v_gene: TRBV9
CDR3aa: CASSPGVVFEQFF; CDR3nt: TGTGCCAGTAGTCCCGGAGTGGTTTTTGAGCAGTTCTTC; abundance: NA; d_gene: NA; j_gene: TRBJ2-1; v_gene: TRBV19